A selection of T cell receptor beta chains follows, all from one sample in a study of shared clonotypes between healthy human individuals. Here immunoSEQ multiplex PCR was the method, and the copy in TCRdb shows in-frame clones only, minus some. The sample includes about 1.9 million clones, around 95% seen only once; the top ten take about 1.7%. What was sequenced was naive CD8+ T cells from PBMCs. The source is a man younger than 35 in good health. Some clones in this sample may be carry-over from other donors' samples. CDR3s leave out the opening cysteine and the closing phenylalanine or tryptophan. A D gene is named only where the DNA matches it firmly.

j_call | v_call | d_call | cdr3_aa
TRBJ2-2 | TRBV7-9 | TRBD2 | ASSLPGTSGTGELF
TRBJ1-1 | TRBV19 | - | ASRRTWGALNTEAF
TRBJ2-7 | TRBV19 | - | ASSTSATHTYEQY
TRBJ2-5 | TRBV7-6 | - | ASRERGQKLNQETQY
TRBJ2-7 | TRBV7-9 | - | ASLGPGEQY
TRBJ2-1 | TRBV7-9 | - | ASSLGLGNEQF
TRBJ2-7 | TRBV27 | - | ASSLLTWGEQY
TRBJ2-7 | TRBV19 | - | ASSNAYSYEQY
TRBJ1-4 | TRBV30 | - | AWSGRPGDEKLF
TRBJ2-3 | TRBV4-1 | - | ASSQEGLSSTDTQY
TRBJ2-1 | TRBV4-3 | TRBD2 | ASSQGTGSLAGGRYNEQF
TRBJ1-3 | TRBV28 | - | ASRVDRTSGNTIY
TRBJ1-2 | TRBV27 | TRBD1 | ASSLKGQAYGYT
TRBJ2-5 | TRBV6-1 | - | ASRDGADRTQD
TRBJ2-1 | TRBV16 | TRBD2 | ASSQPTSVVNEQF
TRBJ2-7 | TRBV7-9 | - | ASSSVDRAYEQY
TRBJ2-5 | TRBV27 | - | ASSPRTVDETQY